This TCR beta chain came from a study of T cell responses to AZD1222 COVID-19 vaccine. Whole-study context: Doses given second, at about 4 or about 12 weeks, were pooled. General observations from the study: Unmutated regions of variants are reportedly targeted by nearly half of spike-specific TCRs.

Concerning this clone: Its target is unknown.

Sequencing was performed with immunoSEQ multiplex PCR; in TCRdb, only in-frame clones are kept and a portion is missing. The sample shows tens of thousands of clones, approximately 91% of them seen only once. The sample was peripheral blood, taken on day 0 of AZD1222 vaccination. The TCR originated in an adult in good health.

CDR3 region: CASSSHDRVNTEAFF. CDR3 nucleotides: TGCGCCAGCAGCTCCCACGACAGGGTGAACACTGAAGCTTTCTTT. V gene TRBV4-1 combines with J gene TRBJ1-1, with TRBD1 matching 7 bases. CDR3 size: 15 residues. V dropped 5 bases and J dropped 0; count of bases not matched to a gene: 6. The germline CDR1 and CDR2 sequences are MGHRA and YSYEKL.